The 30 T cell receptor beta chains below all came from one sample that was sequenced in a study of cytomegalovirus exposure and HLA in healthy donors. The PCR employed 60 Vbeta primers together with 13 Jbeta primers. Profiling relied on immunoSEQ multiplex PCR, and the TCRdb table lists in-frame clones only, not all of them. The sample lists under 200,000 clones, about four fifths occurring once. Material: PBMCs. These receptors all come from a man aged 25 to 40 in good health and CMV-seronegative.

The chain has TRBV5-4 and TRBJ2-3, with TRBD1 matching over 7 bases. Germline CDR1 is SGHNT and CDR2 is YYREEE (reference sequence). V trimming: 0 bases; J trimming: 2 bases; junction bases outside the gene matches: 9. The CDR3 is made up of 17 amino acids. The CDR3 bases are TGTGCCAGCAGCTTGGTGGGAAGACAGGGTGACACAGATACGCAGTATTTT. It translates to CASSLVGRQGDTDTQYF.

This chain connects TRBV2 to TRBJ2-3, with 8 bases matching TRBD1. Germline CDR1 is SNHLY and CDR2 is FYNNEI. V lost 4 bases and J lost 3; bases outside the gene matches: 3. The CDR3 covers 14 residues. CDR3 protein: CASSVYRGTDTQYF. The CDR3, as DNA: TGTGCCAGCAGTGTGTACAGGGGGACAGATACGCAGTATTTT.

By sample share, this clone is medium-sized. V and J are TRBV4-1 and TRBJ1-1, with a weak D call TRBD1 (5 bases). Germline V lookup: CDR1 MGHRA, CDR2 YSYEKL. V lost 1 base and J 1 base, leaving 10 bases between the germline ends. The CDR3 consists of 15 residues. CDR3 in amino acids: CASSQAGGKNTEAFF. The CDR3 DNA is TGCGCCAGCAGCCAAGCGGGGGGAAAGAACACTGAAGCTTTCTTT.

This clone was observed a single time. The genes are TRBV5-1 and TRBJ1-2; D gene unclear. Germline V gene data show CDR1 as SGHRS and CDR2 as YFSETQ. Trimming took off 4 bases at V and 11 bases at J, with 24 bases between the two ends. CDR3 size: 15 residues. The CDR3 DNA reads as TGCGCCAGCAGCCCCGGAGCGCCGCAGCCGGATTCTTACACCTTC. It yields the protein CASSPGAPQPDSYTF.

This clone was recorded once. This chain joins TRBV19 and TRBJ2-1, with D perhaps TRBD2 (7 bases). The CDR3 extends over 16 amino acids. In germline, CDR1 is LNHDA, CDR2 SQIVND (reference sequence). With 0 bases removed from V and 6 bases from J, the gap between germline ends came to 15 bases. Here the CDR3 reads CASSIDLRGGRNEQFF. CDR3 nucleotides: TGTGCCAGTAGTATAGATCTGAGGGGGGGCCGCAATGAGCAGTTCTTC. The full variable domain, its missing parts supplied by reference TRBV19 and TRBJ2-1, is DGGITQSPKYLFRKEGQNVTLSCEQNLNHDAMYWYRQDPGQGLRLIYYSQIVNDFQKGDIAEGYSVSREKKESFPLTVTSAQKNPTAFYLCASSIDLRGGRNEQFFGPGTRLTVL.

The chain uses TRBV27 and TRBJ1-5, with a tentative D call TRBD1 (5 bases). Germline V gene data show CDR1 as MNHEY and CDR2 as SMNVEV (reference sequence). Trimming left V 3 bases short and J 9 bases short, with 15 bases between. The CDR3 has 14 amino acids. The CDR3 DNA follows: TGTGCCAGCAGTTTTGGGGGGGGAACCCCGCCCCAGCATTTT. It encodes CASSFGGGTPPQHF.

This chain connects TRBV2 to TRBJ2-3; 13 nucleotides align to TRBD2. Germline V CDR1 and CDR2: SNHLY, FYNNEI. Trimming at V came to 8 bases and at J to 4 bases, leaving 12 bases not matched to a gene. This CDR3 is 17 amino acids long. CDR3 protein: CASGRHTSGRASDTQYF. The CDR3, as DNA: TGTGCCAGCGGCCGACATACTAGCGGGAGGGCCTCAGATACGCAGTATTTT.

This chain connects TRBV9 to TRBJ2-7, with D maybe TRBD1 (5 bases). The CDR3 runs to 14 residues. The germline V gene has CDR1 SGDLS and CDR2 YYNGEE. The V end was cut by 4 bases, the J end by 4 bases, with 15 bases between. The DNA of the CDR3 is TGTGCCAGCAGCCTCAGCCCACAGGCGTACGAGCAGTACTTC. This codes for CASSLSPQAYEQYF. The complete variable domain, with remaining parts taken from reference TRBV9 and TRBJ2-7, reads DSGVTQTPKHLITATGQRVTLRCSPRSGDLSVYWYQQSLDQGLQFLIQYYNGEERAKGNILERFSAQQFPDLHSELNLSSLELGDSALYFCASSLSPQAYEQYFGPGTRLTVT.

In regard to this clone: Germline is not matched at one junction end, which may reflect a read error. Other DNA sequences in this sample translate to the same CDR3. The V call is TRBV15, the J call TRBJ2-5; perhaps TRBD1 as D (6 bases). CDR1 and CDR2 (germline): LNHNV, YYDKDF (reference sequence). There are 17 residues in the CDR3. Here the CDR3 reads CATSRDPGDTFRETQYF. Here the CDR3 DNA reads TGCGCCACCAGCAGAGATCCCGGGGACACGTTCCGAGAGACCCAGTACTTC. The variable domain in full, completed from reference TRBV15 and TRBJ2-5, reads DAMVIQNPRYQVTQFGKPVTLSCSQTLNHNVMYWYQQKSSQAPKLLFHYYDKDFNNEADTPDNFQSRRPNTSFCFLDIRSPGLGDTAMYLCATSRDPGDTFRETQYFGPGTRLLVL.

V is TRBV2 and J is TRBJ2-3; tentative D call: TRBD2 (5 bases). The CDR3 loop spans 13 amino acids. CDR1 is SNHLY, CDR2 FYNNEI, per germline. Trimming removed 6 bases from V and 1 base from J, with 8 bases in between. CDR3 sequence: CASSGVGTDTQYF. Here the CDR3 DNA reads TGTGCCAGCAGCGGGGTTGGCACAGATACGCAGTATTTT.

This clone showed up just once. This chain links TRBV27 with TRBJ2-7; 10 nucleotides line up with TRBD1. V shed 2 bases and J 5 bases; nucleotides not matched to a gene: 9. CDR1 is MNHEY and CDR2 is SMNVEV in the germline V gene (reference sequence). The CDR3 is 16 amino acids. DNA of the CDR3: TGTGCCAGCAGTTTACTCCCTGGGACAGGGGAGAACGAGCAGTACTTC. Translating gives CASSLLPGTGENEQYF.

V is TRBV5-1 and J is TRBJ2-3; tentatively, D is TRBD2 (5 bases). Germline V gives CDR1 SGHRS, CDR2 YFSETQ. V lost 4 bases, J lost 2 bases, and 11 bases lay in between. CDR3 length: 14 amino acids. The CDR3 DNA reads as TGCGCCAGCAGCCCTCAGCGGTACACAGATACGCAGTATTTT. The encoded protein is CASSPQRYTDTQYF. The full variable domain, rest sourced from reference TRBV5-1 and TRBJ2-3, is KAGVTQTPRYLIKTRGQQVTLSCSPISGHRSVSWYQQTPGQGLQFLFEYFSETQRNKGNFPGRFSGRQFSNSRSEMNVSTLELGDSALYLCASSPQRYTDTQYFGPGTRLTVL.

The CDR3 spells CAWSLTGHSYEQYF. The CDR3 DNA is TGTGCCTGGAGTTTGACAGGGCACTCCTACGAGCAGTACTTC. The J gene is TRBJ2-7, the V gene TRBV30; 7 bases are shared with TRBD1. The CDR3 covers 14 residues. V was clipped by 2 bases and J by 0 bases; unmatched bases: 4. Germline CDR1 is GTSNPN and CDR2 is SVGIG (reference sequence).

This rearrangement joins TRBV7-8 to TRBJ1-2, with a tentative D call TRBD1 (6 bases). The CDR3 is 15 amino acids. Germline CDR1 and CDR2: SGHVS and FQNEAQ. V was pared by 4 bases and J by 7 bases, with 19 bases between. DNA of the CDR3: TGTGCCAGCAGCTCGAACGCGGGGGGGGCGCTTGGCTACACCTTC. Amino acids: CASSSNAGGALGYTF.

The V call is TRBV5-4, the J call TRBJ1-4; D possibly corresponds to TRBD1 (5 bases). The CDR3 covers 15 residues. Trimming removed 4 bases from V and 5 bases from J, with 15 bases in between. Germline V CDR1 and CDR2: SGHNT, YYREEE (reference sequence). CDR3 amino acids: CASSPTVWQNEKLFF. Written as DNA, the CDR3 is TGTGCCAGCAGCCCGACAGTATGGCAGAATGAAAAACTGTTTTTT. Variable domain in full (rest from reference TRBV5-4 and TRBJ1-4): ETGVTQSPTHLIKTRGQQVTLRCSSQSGHNTVSWYQQALGQGPQFIFQYYREEENGRGNFPPRFSGLQFPNYSSELNVNALELDDSALYLCASSPTVWQNEKLFFGSGTQLSVL.

The chain is built from TRBV6-1 and TRBJ2-7; D gene ambiguous. The length of the CDR3 is 14 residues. V was shortened by 3 bases and J by 2 bases, with 11 bases between the two germline ends. Germline V lookup: CDR1 MNHNS, CDR2 SASEGT. The CDR3, as DNA: TGTGCCAGCAGTGAGTGGAACAGTGCCTACGAGCAGTACTTC. Amino acid sequence: CASSEWNSAYEQYF.

The CDR3 DNA is TGCGCCAGCACCCGGACAAACTCTGGGGCCAACGTCCTGACTTTC. Translating gives CASTRTNSGANVLTF. The V call is TRBV5-1, the J call TRBJ2-6, with a weak D call TRBD1 (5 bases). The germline V and J ends were trimmed by 6 bases and 0 bases, with 10 bases remaining between them. Germline CDR1 is SGHRS and CDR2 is YFSETQ. CDR3 size: 15 residues.

This rearrangement joins TRBV11-1 to TRBJ1-6; D ambiguous. The CDR3 runs 17 residues. Germline CDR1 reads SGHAT; CDR2 reads FQDESV (reference sequence). Deletions cut 3 bases from V and 0 bases from J, with 12 bases between. The CDR3 bases are TGTGCCAGCAGCTTTGGCAGGCGAAGCTCCTATAATTCACCCCTCCACTTT. It encodes CASSFGRRSSYNSPLHF.

The rearrangement uses TRBV7-9 and TRBJ2-1; D gene unclear. V lost 0 bases and J 5 bases, leaving 8 bases between the germline ends. This CDR3 has 14 amino acids. Germline V gene sequence: CDR1 SEHNR, CDR2 FQNEAQ (reference sequence). Written as DNA, the CDR3 is TGTGCCAGCAGCTTAGCCTCTAGGAACAATGAGCAGTTCTTC. Translation: CASSLASRNNEQFF. Full variable domain (rest looked up from reference TRBV7-9 and TRBJ2-1): DTGVSQNPRHKITKRGQNVTFRCDPISEHNRLYWYRQTLGQGPEFLTYFQNEAQLEKSRLLSDRFSAERPKGSFSTLEIQRTEQGDSAMYLCASSLASRNNEQFFGPGTRLTVL.

This sequence joins TRBV6-1 and TRBJ2-1; D is uncertain. Trimming stripped 3 bases from V and 4 bases from J, with 7 bases between. CDR1 and CDR2 (germline): MNHNS, SASEGT. This CDR3 is 13 amino acids long. This CDR3 reads CASSELRYNEQFF. Here the CDR3 DNA reads TGTGCCAGCAGTGAGTTGAGGTACAATGAGCAGTTCTTC.

V is TRBV6-6 and J is TRBJ1-2; 11 nucleotides align to TRBD1. The CDR3 has 13 amino acids. CDR1 and CDR2 from the germline V gene are MNHNY and SVGAGI (reference sequence). With V trimmed by 6 bases and J by 8 bases, 5 bases remained unmatched. CDR3 coding DNA: TGTGCCAGCAGCAGGGGACAGGGGGGCGGCTACACCTTC. Its translation: CASSRGQGGGYTF.

The chain links TRBV10-1 to TRBJ2-1, with 7 bases that match TRBD2. This CDR3 region has 14 residues. Per germline, CDR1 WNHNN and CDR2 SYGVQD (reference sequence). Germline trimming cut 6 bases from V and 7 bases from J; bases unmatched to any gene: 9. The DNA of the CDR3 is TGCGCCAGCAGCCATGGACTAGGGGCAAATGAGCAGTTCTTC. Translated: CASSHGLGANEQFF.

The V gene is TRBV28, the J gene TRBJ2-7, with 8 bases lining up with TRBD1. Unmatched junction bases numbered 10, after V lost 8 bases and J lost 4 bases. Per germline, CDR1 MDHEN and CDR2 SYDVKM. The CDR3 covers 14 residues. The CDR3 DNA reads TGTGCCAGCGAAAGACCGGACAGGGCATACGAGCAGTACTTC. It encodes CASERPDRAYEQYF.

Here the CDR3 reads CAVGQRDDGKYF. The DNA for the CDR3 is TGTGCCGTTGGACAGCGGGATGACGGCAAGTACTTC. This chain links TRBV6-1 with TRBJ2-5; maybe TRBD2 (7 bases). From germline, CDR1 is MNHNS and CDR2 SASEGT. CDR3 length equals 12 residues. V lost 11 bases, J lost 12 bases, and 22 bases lay in between.

The V gene is TRBV2, the J gene TRBJ2-7; TRBD1 might be the D (7 bases). From germline, CDR1 is SNHLY and CDR2 FYNNEI. V gave up 5 bases and J gave up 5 bases, with 16 bases separating them. The CDR3 sequence is 14 residues long. The CDR3, as DNA: TGTGCCAGCAGTACCCACAGGGGAGGAGACGAGCAGTACTTC. It specifies CASSTHRGGDEQYF.

The genes are TRBV9 and TRBJ2-7, with 9 bases aligning to TRBD1. CDR3 size: 14 residues. V gave up 6 bases and J gave up 3 bases; unmatched junction bases: 7. Looked up from germline, CDR1 is SGDLS and CDR2 is YYNGEE. CDR3 loop: CASIRQGVIYEQYF. The CDR3 DNA sequence: TGTGCCAGCATCCGACAGGGGGTTATCTACGAGCAGTACTTC.

The rearrangement uses TRBV29-1 and TRBJ2-5; TRBD2 matches at 12 bases. The CDR3 runs 15 residues. Germline CDR1 and CDR2: SQVTM and ANQGSEA. Unmatched junction bases numbered 5, after V lost 4 bases and J lost 2 bases. The chain's CDR3 is CSVGLAGVRQETQYF. The DNA of the CDR3 is TGCAGCGTTGGACTAGCGGGAGTACGGCAAGAGACCCAGTACTTC.

The chain links TRBV6-5 to TRBJ1-2, with 11 bases identical to TRBD1. The germline gives CDR1 MNHEY, CDR2 SVGAGI. The CDR3 spans 13 residues. V lost 5 bases and J lost 9; bases outside the gene matches: 5. CDR3 sequence reads: CASSKGTGGSYTF. The CDR3, as DNA: TGTGCCAGCAGTAAAGGGACAGGGGGAAGCTACACCTTC.

This chain uses TRBV27 with TRBJ2-3, with D tentatively TRBD2 (5 bases). V was trimmed by 5 bases and J by 2 bases, leaving 17 bases between them. The germline gives CDR1 MNHEY, CDR2 SMNVEV (reference sequence). The CDR3 contains 16 residues. The CDR3 protein is CASSLSGIFPTDTQYF. In DNA, the CDR3 is TGTGCCAGCAGTCTCTCCGGGATCTTCCCCACAGATACGCAGTATTTT.

The rearrangement links TRBV19 to TRBJ1-1; 11 bases line up with TRBD1. From germline, CDR1 is LNHDA and CDR2 SQIVND (reference sequence). CDR3 length: 18 amino acids. V gave up 1 base and J gave up 4 bases; unmatched junction bases: 11. CDR3: CASSIGTGGILWGTEAFF. Here the CDR3 DNA reads TGTGCCAGTAGTATAGGGACAGGGGGCATATTGTGGGGCACTGAAGCTTTCTTT.